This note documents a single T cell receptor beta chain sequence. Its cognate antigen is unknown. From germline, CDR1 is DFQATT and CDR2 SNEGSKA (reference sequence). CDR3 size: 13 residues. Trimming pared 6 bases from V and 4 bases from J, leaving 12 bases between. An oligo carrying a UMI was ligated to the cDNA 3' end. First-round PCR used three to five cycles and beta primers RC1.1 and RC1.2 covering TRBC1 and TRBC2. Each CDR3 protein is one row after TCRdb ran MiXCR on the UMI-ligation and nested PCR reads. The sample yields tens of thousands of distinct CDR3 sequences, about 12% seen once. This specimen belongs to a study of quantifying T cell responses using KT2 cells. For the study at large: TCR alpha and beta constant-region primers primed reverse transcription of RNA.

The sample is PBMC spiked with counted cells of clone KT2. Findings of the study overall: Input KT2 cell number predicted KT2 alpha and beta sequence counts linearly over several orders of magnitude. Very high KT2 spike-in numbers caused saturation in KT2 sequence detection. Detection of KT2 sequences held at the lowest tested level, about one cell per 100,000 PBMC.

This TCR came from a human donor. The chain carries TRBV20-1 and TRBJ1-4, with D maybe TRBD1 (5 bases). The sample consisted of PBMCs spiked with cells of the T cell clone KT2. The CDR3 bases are TGCAGTGCCACCCGGGGCAATAATGAAAAACTGTTTTTT. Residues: CSATRGNNEKLFF.